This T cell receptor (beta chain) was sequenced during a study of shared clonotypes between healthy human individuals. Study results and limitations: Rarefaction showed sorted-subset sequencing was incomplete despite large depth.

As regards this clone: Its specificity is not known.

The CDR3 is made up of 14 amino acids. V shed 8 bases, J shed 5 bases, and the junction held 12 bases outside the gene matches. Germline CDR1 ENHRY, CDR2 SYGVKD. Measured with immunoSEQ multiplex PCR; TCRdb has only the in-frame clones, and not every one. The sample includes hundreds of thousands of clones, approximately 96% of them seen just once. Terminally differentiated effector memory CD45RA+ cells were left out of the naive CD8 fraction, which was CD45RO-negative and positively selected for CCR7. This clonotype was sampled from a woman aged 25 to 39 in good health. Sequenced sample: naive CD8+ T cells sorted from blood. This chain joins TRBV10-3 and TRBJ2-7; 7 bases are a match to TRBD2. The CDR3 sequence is CAIGRDSLGNEQYF. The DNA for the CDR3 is TGTGCCATCGGGAGGGATTCTTTGGGGAACGAGCAGTACTTC.